The present entry profiles one TCR beta chain with its context. V gave up 5 bases and J gave up 5 bases, with 18 bases separating them. CDR1 and CDR2 (germline): SEHNR, FQNEAQ (reference sequence). This CDR3 is 15 amino acids long. These data come from a study of blood T cell repertoires in COVID-19. Study overall: Acute-phase and convalescent COVID-19 samples originated in the United States, Italy and Spain. Sources were T cells, B-cell-depleted T cells, or PBMCs; the material itself was cDNA or gDNA.

Data came from immunoSEQ multiplex PCR; TCRdb stores just in-frame clones and leaves some out. The data contain 250,000 to 400,000 clones, roughly nine tenths of them seen just once; the ten biggest clones take up 5.2%. Ages ranged from roughly 18 to 100 years, with residence in approximately 23 US areas. Which cohort a participant joined came from the clinical history participants gave. The sample comprised PBMCs or T cells enriched from blood (not recorded which). The source is a man aged 60 to 69 who had recovered from COVID-19. This sequence joins TRBV7-9 and TRBJ1-1, with a possible D match to TRBD1 (6 bases). The CDR3 DNA sequence: TGTGCCAGCAGCCCCACGACTTGGACAGCTACTGAAGCTTTCTTT. Amino acid sequence: CASSPTTWTATEAFF.